The 32 T cell receptor beta chains reported below all come from one sample, sequenced in a study of naive and memory T cell subsets. General observations from the study: Naive repertoires, especially CD8, held a few larger clonotypes, possibly memory cells re-expressing CD45RA.

Their antigens remain unidentified. The beta constant-region primer was an equimolar mix of two oligonucleotides covering TRBC1 and TRBC2. Nested alpha and beta constant-region primers with the SP2 primer drove four PCR rounds on ligated cDNA. In TCRdb, the UMI-ligation and nested PCR reads were re-called with MiXCR into one record per CDR3 protein. The sample lists roughly 83,000 distinct CDR3 sequences; approximately 11% were seen once. The source material was naive CD4+ T cells from blood. These receptors were collected from a human donor in good health.

A few counts support this clonotype. The genes are TRBV20-1 and TRBJ1-2, with TRBD1 matching 8 bases. The CDR3 covers 15 residues. V lost 3 bases, J lost 4 bases, and 10 bases stayed unmatched. Germline assignment: CDR1 DFQATT and CDR2 SNEGSKA (reference sequence). CDR3 nucleotides: TGCAGTGCTAGGGAGGGACAGGCTACCCCCTATGGCTACACCTTC. It yields the protein CSAREGQATPYGYTF.

At least ten counts were recorded for this clonotype. The chain has TRBV11-2 and TRBJ2-1; TRBD2 agrees at 12 bases. The CDR3 covers 15 residues. The V and J ends lost 2 bases and 5 bases, in that order; junction bases with no gene match: 1. Germline lookup yields CDR1 SGHAT and CDR2 FQNNGV. The CDR3 spells CASSLLAGGDNEQFF. DNA of the CDR3: TGTGCCAGCAGCTTACTAGCGGGAGGGGACAATGAGCAGTTCTTC.

This chain links TRBV7-3 with TRBJ1-5; possible D gene TRBD1, 5 bases. The V gene lost 8 bases and the J gene lost 7 bases, with 21 bases spanning the gap. The germline CDR1 and CDR2 sequences are SGHTA and FQGTGA. The CDR3 is made up of 15 amino acids. The CDR3 coding sequence is TGTGCCAGCTTTCAGATCCGTTTTGGGGGACAGCCCCAGCATTTT. Its protein product is CASFQIRFGGQPQHF.

There are many counts of this clonotype. The chain employs TRBV5-4 and TRBJ2-3; a possible D gene is TRBD2 (6 bases). V lost 5 bases to trimming and J lost 2 bases, with 12 bases between them. This CDR3 has 14 residues. CDR1 is SGHNT and CDR2 is YYREEE in the germline V gene (reference sequence). The CDR3 DNA follows: TGTGCCAGCAGGAAGACGGGGGTCACAGATACGCAGTATTTT. Translating gives CASRKTGVTDTQYF.

This clonotype appeared many times. The chain employs TRBV18 and TRBJ2-3; D not certain. V lost 4 bases to trimming and J lost 1 base, with 9 bases between them. The CDR3 extends over 14 amino acids. Looked up from germline, CDR1 is KGHSH and CDR2 is LQKENI. CDR3 sequence: CASSHGRGTDTQYF. The CDR3 bases are TGTGCCAGCTCACACGGACGGGGCACAGATACGCAGTATTTT.

This clonotype has a count of ten or more. CDR3 protein: CASSSQLYEQYF. The CDR3 DNA follows: TGTGCCAGCAGCTCACAGCTATACGAGCAGTACTTC. The rearrangement links TRBV6-5 to TRBJ2-7; D is undetermined. The ends were cut back, 6 bases at V and 4 bases at J, with 10 bases in the middle. Looked up from germline, CDR1 is MNHEY and CDR2 is SVGAGI. This CDR3 has 12 amino acids.

This clonotype was seen a few times. The V gene is TRBV10-3, the J gene TRBJ1-1; possible D gene TRBD1, 5 bases. CDR3 length: 14 residues. From germline, CDR1 is ENHRY and CDR2 SYGVKD. V lost 5 bases and J lost 1, with 11 bases in between. CDR3 sequence: CAISRDSWNTEAFF. The CDR3 DNA reads as TGTGCCATCAGTCGAGACAGTTGGAACACTGAAGCTTTCTTT.

The rearrangement uses TRBV7-9 and TRBJ2-3, with D unresolved. This CDR3 comprises 10 residues. The germline CDR1 and CDR2 sequences are SEHNR and FQNEAQ (reference sequence). Trimming cost V 11 bases and J 6 bases, with 9 bases left between them. The CDR3 region has the DNA TGTGCCGCCGGGCCGGATACGCAGTATTTT. Its translation: CAAGPDTQYF.

This chain connects TRBV6-2 or TRBV6-3 to TRBJ2-6, with D hard to call. Trimming took 6 bases from V and 2 from J, leaving 8 bases between them. CDR1 and CDR2 (germline): MNHEY, SVGEGT. The CDR3 totals 14 residues. As DNA, the CDR3 is TGTGCCAGCAGGGCTAGAGCTGGGGCCAACGTCCTGACTTTC. Protein: CASRARAGANVLTF.

In its sample, this clonotype was seen a few times. The chain uses TRBV20-1 and TRBJ1-2, with 10 nucleotides matching TRBD1. CDR1 and CDR2 from the germline V gene are DFQATT and SNEGSKA (reference sequence). This CDR3 is 16 amino acids long. With 6 bases clipped from V and 2 bases from J, the junction kept 12 bases outside the gene matches. The CDR3 region has the DNA TGCAGTGCAGAAGATCCGGACAGGGGGGGAAACTATGGCTACACCTTC. Translated: CSAEDPDRGGNYGYTF.

The chain uses TRBV6-2 or TRBV6-3 and TRBJ2-1; 8 bases are a match to TRBD2. The V gene's germline CDR1 is MNHEY and CDR2 SVGEGT. The CDR3 extends over 13 amino acids. V was clipped by 6 bases and J by 7 bases; unmatched bases: 5. As DNA, the CDR3 is TGTGCCAGCAGGGGACTAGGTTCGAATGAGCAGTTCTTC. This codes for CASRGLGSNEQFF.

This clonotype was counted ten times or more. V gene TRBV6-2 or TRBV6-3 combines with J gene TRBJ2-1; 14 bases are shared with TRBD2. The V gene end was trimmed by 2 bases and the J gene end by 7 bases; junction bases not matched to a gene: 13. The CDR3 consists of 19 residues. The germline V gene has CDR1 MNHEY and CDR2 SVGEGT. The CDR3 sequence is CASSYLLARLAGGRNEQFF. CDR3 coding DNA: TGTGCCAGCAGTTACCTCCTGGCCCGACTAGCGGGGGGGAGGAATGAGCAGTTCTTC.

The V and J genes are TRBV6-2 or TRBV6-3 and TRBJ2-3; D is unresolved. CDR3 size: 15 residues. CDR1 and CDR2 from the germline V gene are MNHEY and SVGEGT. Deletions cut 6 bases from V and 0 bases from J, with 13 bases between. CDR3 in amino acids: CASSSDNPSTDTQYF. The CDR3 DNA sequence: TGTGCCAGCAGCTCCGACAATCCTAGCACAGATACGCAGTATTTT.

The V gene is TRBV7-2, the J gene TRBJ2-5; D is perhaps TRBD1 or TRBD2 (5 bases each). The V end lost 5 bases, the J end lost 5 bases, and 15 bases lay between the germline ends. This CDR3 spans 14 amino acids. Per germline, CDR1 SGHTA and CDR2 FQGNSA. CDR3 region: CASSRREGQETQYF. CDR3 DNA: TGTGCCAGCAGCCGTCGCGAGGGGCAGGAGACCCAGTACTTC. The full variable domain, with the rest looked up from reference TRBV7-2 and TRBJ2-5, is GAGVSQSPSNKVTEKGKDVELRCDPISGHTALYWYRQSLGQGLEFLIYFQGNSAPDKSGLPSDRFSAERTGGSVSTLTIQRTQQEDSAVYLCASSRREGQETQYFGPGTRLLVL.

The rearrangement links TRBV23-1 to TRBJ1-2; tentative D call: TRBD1 (5 bases). TRBV23-1 has ORF status, its function being uncertain. The CDR3 loop spans 15 amino acids. Trimming left V 6 bases short and J 0 bases short, with 14 bases between. In nucleotides, the CDR3 is TGCGCCAGCAGCCGCCAGACAGACTCTAACTATGGCTACACCTTC. The encoded protein is CASSRQTDSNYGYTF.

J is TRBJ1-4 and V is TRBV4-3; D unresolved. The CDR3 covers 15 residues. V was trimmed by 4 bases and J by 4 bases, leaving 13 bases between them. CDR1 is LGHNA and CDR2 is YSLEER in the germline V gene. The CDR3 protein is CASSRTERLNEKLFF. CDR3 DNA: TGCGCCAGCAGCCGAACCGAAAGGCTTAATGAAAAACTGTTTTTT.

As to this clonotype: Without the conserved terminal phenylalanine or tryptophan, this CDR3 likely stems from a read error. The DNA is left out, because the CDR3 cannot be placed on it with certainty; the CDR3 is given as TCRdb lists it. The J gene is TRBJ2-5, the V gene TRBV20-1; the D segment call TRBD1 is taken from the table without a DNA check. Per germline, CDR1 DFQATT and CDR2 SNEGSKA (reference sequence). The CDR3 region is 11 residues in length, termini included. The CDR3 protein is CSAKGQGRPNL.

This clonotype has a handful of counts. The V call is TRBV5-1, the J call TRBJ2-1; TRBD2 matches 13 bases. V lost 4 bases to trimming and J lost 6 bases; unmatched junction nucleotides: 10. There are 17 residues in the CDR3. Germline CDR1 reads SGHRS; CDR2 reads YFSETQ. CDR3 loop: CASSGNPGTSGINEQFF. CDR3 DNA: TGCGCCAGCAGCGGGAACCCCGGGACTAGCGGGATCAATGAGCAGTTCTTC. Full variable domain (outside the CDR3, taken from reference TRBV5-1 and TRBJ2-1): KAGVTQTPRYLIKTRGQQVTLSCSPISGHRSVSWYQQTPGQGLQFLFEYFSETQRNKGNFPGRFSGRQFSNSRSEMNVSTLELGDSALYLCASSGNPGTSGINEQFFGPGTRLTVL.

CDR3 nucleotide sequence: TGTGCCAGCAGTTTAGAGGGTGGCCGGTATTCACCCCTCCACTTT. Its protein product is CASSLEGGRYSPLHF. The chain recombines TRBV12-3 or TRBV12-4 with TRBJ1-6, with D uncertain. The CDR3 is 15 residues long. The V gene lost 1 base and the J gene lost 8 bases, with 12 bases spanning the gap.

Many counts were recorded for this clonotype. J is TRBJ1-2 and V is TRBV7-2; D not resolved. Germline V gene sequence: CDR1 SGHTA, CDR2 FQGNSA. This CDR3 region has 12 residues. V shed 0 bases and J shed 5 bases, with 4 bases lying between them. Written as DNA, the CDR3 is TGTGCCAGCAGCTTAGCCGGTTATGGCTACACCTTC. Encoded protein: CASSLAGYGYTF.

This clonotype was counted a few times. The chain recombines TRBV6-2 or TRBV6-3 with TRBJ2-3; D may be TRBD2 (6 bases). Germline assignment: CDR1 MNHEY and CDR2 SVGEGT. V lost 5 bases and J 0 bases, leaving 15 bases between the germline ends. The CDR3 runs to 16 residues. CDR3 coding DNA: TGTGCCAGCAGTCAAAATAGCGGACCCAGCACAGATACGCAGTATTTT. Amino acid sequence: CASSQNSGPSTDTQYF.

This clonotype was recorded a few times. The chain couples TRBV24-1 to TRBJ2-7; D unclear. Per the germline V gene, CDR1 is KGHDR and CDR2 is SFDVKD. This CDR3 comprises 13 residues. V was shortened by 4 bases and J by 5 bases, with 11 bases between the two germline ends. DNA of the CDR3: TGTGCCACCAGTGACTCACAAGTCCACGAGCAGTACTTC. It translates to CATSDSQVHEQYF.

A few counts support this clonotype. The V gene is TRBV14, the J gene TRBJ2-7; 9 bases align to TRBD1. CDR3 length: 17 amino acids. The V and J ends lost 4 bases and 0 bases, in that order; junction bases with no gene match: 10. CDR1 SGHDN and CDR2 FVKESK come from the germline V gene. The CDR3 protein is CASSPQPGTGSSYEQYF. CDR3 DNA sequence: TGTGCCAGCAGCCCGCAGCCCGGGACAGGGAGCTCCTACGAGCAGTACTTC.

This clonotype occurred a few times. This chain uses TRBV6-6 with TRBJ1-1; tentative D call: TRBD1 (5 bases). Germline CDR1 is MNHNY and CDR2 is SVGAGI (reference sequence). The CDR3 covers 15 residues. V gave up 5 bases and J gave up 3 bases, with 16 bases separating them. The CDR3, as DNA: TGTGCCAGCAGTAATTCAGGGTTTATAGACACTGAAGCTTTCTTT. It specifies CASSNSGFIDTEAFF.

J is TRBJ2-1 and V is TRBV5-1; D gene uncertain. CDR3 length equals 15 residues. Trimming removed 4 bases at V and 0 bases at J, with 11 bases between. CDR1 is SGHRS, CDR2 YFSETQ, per germline. Here the CDR3 DNA reads TGCGCCAGCAGCGAACAAATTAGCTCCTACAATGAGCAGTTCTTC. Protein product: CASSEQISSYNEQFF.

There are a few counts of this clonotype. The rearrangement uses TRBV6-2 or TRBV6-3 and TRBJ1-1; unclear D gene. CDR3 size: 14 residues. Trimming removed 5 bases from V and 1 base from J, with 11 bases in between. Germline V gene data show CDR1 as MNHEY and CDR2 as SVGEGT. The CDR3 bases are TGTGCCAGCAGTCGATATAGCGCGAACACTGAAGCTTTCTTT. Amino acids: CASSRYSANTEAFF.

This chain connects TRBV29-1 to TRBJ2-5; D possibly corresponds to TRBD1 (6 bases). This CDR3 is 14 amino acids long. Germline V gene lookup returns CDR1 SQVTM and CDR2 ANQGSEA. Trimming cost V 3 bases and J 5 bases, with 16 bases left between them. The CDR3 nucleotides are TGCAGCGTTGAGTACAGGGAGAGGGGGGAGACCCAGTACTTC. Encoded protein: CSVEYRERGETQYF. Drawing the rest from reference TRBV29-1 and TRBJ2-5, the complete variable domain is SAVISQKPSRDICQRGTSLTIQCQVDSQVTMMFWYRQQPGQSLTLIATANQGSEATYESGFVIDKFPISRPNLTFSTLTVSNMSPEDSSIYLCSVEYRERGETQYFGPGTRLLVL.

This clonotype was counted a few times. This sequence joins TRBV7-2 and TRBJ2-6; TRBD2 aligns across 7 bases. Per germline, CDR1 SGHTA and CDR2 FQGNSA. Unmatched junction bases numbered 9, after V lost 4 bases and J lost 3 bases. This CDR3 spans 17 amino acids. DNA of the CDR3: TGTGCCAGCAGCTACGCGAGGACGGGGGGTGGGGCCAACGTCCTGACTTTC. It yields the protein CASSYARTGGGANVLTF.

This clonotype has more than one count but fewer than ten. V gene TRBV10-3 combines with J gene TRBJ2-1; 10 bases are shared with TRBD2. Germline V lookup: CDR1 ENHRY, CDR2 SYGVKD. The CDR3 is 13 residues long. The V and J ends lost 4 bases and 13 bases, in that order; junction bases with no gene match: 7. CDR3 in DNA: TGTGCCATCAGTGCGGCTCTAGCGGGAGTCCAGTTCTTC. As protein: CAISAALAGVQFF.

This clonotype has a handful of counts. The genes are TRBV6-2 or TRBV6-3 and TRBJ2-3; tentative D call: TRBD2 (6 bases). Trimming removed 7 bases from V and 4 bases from J, with 15 bases in between. The CDR3 runs to 14 residues. Per the germline V gene, CDR1 is MNHEY and CDR2 is SVGEGT. CDR3 nucleotide sequence: TGTGCCAGCAAAAGTTACGGGAGCGCAGATACGCAGTATTTT. The encoded protein is CASKSYGSADTQYF.

This clonotype was observed a few times. The chain carries TRBV7-9 and TRBJ2-1, with 14 bases lining up with TRBD2. This CDR3 is 17 amino acids long. Germline V gene sequence: CDR1 SEHNR, CDR2 FQNEAQ (reference sequence). With 5 bases clipped from V and 8 bases from J, the junction kept 11 bases outside the gene matches. CDR3 sequence reads: CASSPPPGLAGDYEQFF. In DNA, the CDR3 is TGTGCCAGCAGCCCCCCGCCGGGACTAGCGGGAGATTATGAGCAGTTCTTC. Supplemented by reference TRBV7-9 and TRBJ2-1, the full variable domain reads DTGVSQNPRHKITKRGQNVTFRCDPISEHNRLYWYRQTLGQGPEFLTYFQNEAQLEKSRLLSDRFSAERPKGSFSTLEIQRTEQGDSAMYLCASSPPPGLAGDYEQFFGPGTRLTVL.

The chain links TRBV20-1 to TRBJ2-6; D is undetermined. V was cut by 1 base and J by 0 bases, with 7 bases left in between. The germline CDR1 and CDR2 sequences are DFQATT and SNEGSKA (reference sequence). The CDR3 has 15 residues. For the CDR3, the DNA is TGCAGTGCTAGAGGGGTCAACTCTGGGGCCAACGTCCTGACTTTC. Residues: CSARGVNSGANVLTF.